Below are 19 T cell receptor beta chains sequenced from a single sample in a study of cytomegalovirus exposure and HLA in healthy donors. In the PCR, 60 Vbeta and 13 Jbeta primers were used. The repertoire was sequenced with immunoSEQ multiplex PCR; TCRdb's copy has only in-frame clones and lacks some. The sample holds roughly 190,000 clones; 70% to 80% are singletons and the top ten take 2% to 2.5%. Material: PBMCs. The receptor set was obtained from a woman in her forties or fifties in good health and CMV-seronegative.

The V gene is TRBV28, the J gene TRBJ2-5, with D tentatively TRBD2 (6 bases). This CDR3 spans 15 amino acids. The germline gives CDR1 MDHEN, CDR2 SYDVKM. Trimming left V 6 bases short and J 6 bases short, with 20 bases between. CDR3 in amino acids: CASSRDSGWVKTQYF. CDR3 coding DNA: TGTGCCAGCAGCCGCGACAGCGGGTGGGTGAAGACCCAGTACTTC. Full variable domain (missing parts from reference TRBV28 and TRBJ2-5): DVKVTQSSRYLVKRTGEKVFLECVQDMDHENMFWYRQDPGLGLRLIYFSYDVKMKEKGDIPEGYSVSREKKERFSLILESASTNQTSMYLCASSRDSGWVKTQYFGPGTRLLVL.

The chain couples TRBV7-6 to TRBJ2-2; D perhaps matches TRBD2 (6 bases). V lost 1 base and J 1 base, leaving 16 bases between the germline ends. The germline gives CDR1 SGHVS, CDR2 FNYEAQ. This CDR3 contains 18 residues. The CDR3 region is CASSLVFGGGVNTGELFF. CDR3 coding DNA: TGTGCCAGCAGCTTAGTTTTTGGGGGAGGAGTGAACACCGGGGAGCTGTTTTTT.

The chain uses TRBV28 and TRBJ2-1, with D unclear. This CDR3 has 16 residues. Germline values: CDR1 MDHEN, CDR2 SYDVKM. V lost 3 bases and J lost 3, with 15 bases in between. CDR3 residues: CASSFQEGFLYNEQFF. The DNA of the CDR3 is TGTGCCAGCAGTTTCCAGGAAGGCTTCCTCTACAATGAGCAGTTCTTC.

The chain links TRBV5-1 to TRBJ2-2, with D unresolved. Deletions cut 0 bases from V and 6 bases from J, with 12 bases between. CDR3 length equals 15 residues. Germline V CDR1 and CDR2: SGHRS, YFSETQ. DNA of the CDR3: TGCGCCAGCAGCTTGGCCCAGACAAAAGCCGGGGAGCTGTTTTTT. Protein product: CASSLAQTKAGELFF.

The chain carries TRBV30 and TRBJ1-5, with a possible D match to TRBD1 (5 bases). Trimming pared 2 bases from V and 2 bases from J, leaving 13 bases between. The CDR3 runs 15 residues. Germline CDR1 GTSNPN, CDR2 SVGIG (reference sequence). The CDR3: CAWSPPGGGNQPQHF. CDR3 nucleotide sequence: TGTGCCTGGAGTCCGCCGGGGGGAGGCAATCAGCCCCAGCATTTT.

The chain recombines TRBV5-1 with TRBJ2-7; possibly TRBD2 for D (6 bases). The germline gives CDR1 SGHRS, CDR2 YFSETQ. CDR3 length equals 15 residues. The germline V and J ends were trimmed by 0 bases and 2 bases, with 12 bases remaining between them. The CDR3 DNA sequence: TGCGCCAGCAGCTTGGAGGGGAGGCGAACCTACGAGCAGTACTTC. This codes for CASSLEGRRTYEQYF.

Of note for this clone: Other DNA sequences in the same sample also yield this CDR3. The chain uses TRBV18 and TRBJ2-5, with 13 bases lining up with TRBD2. The CDR3 extends over 18 amino acids. Germline lookup yields CDR1 KGHSH and CDR2 LQKENI. V lost 4 bases, J lost 5 bases, and 13 bases stayed unmatched. The CDR3 DNA sequence: TGTGCCAGCTCACACTTTACCGGGACTAGCGGGATAGCGGAGACCCAGTACTTC. It specifies CASSHFTGTSGIAETQYF. Together with reference TRBV18 and TRBJ2-5, the CDR3 gives the full variable domain: NAGVMQNPRHLVRRRGQEARLRCSPMKGHSHVYWYRQLPEEGLKFMVYLQKENIIDESGMPKERFSAEFPKEGPSILRIQQVVRGDSAAYFCASSHFTGTSGIAETQYFGPGTRLLVL.

This rearrangement joins TRBV4-2 to TRBJ2-1, with TRBD2 matching over 8 bases. CDR1 is LGHNA and CDR2 is YNFKEQ in the germline V gene. The trim removed 5 bases at V and 8 bases at J, leaving 14 bases unmatched. The CDR3 extends over 16 amino acids. The CDR3 is CASSKTPGLVVDEQFF. In DNA form, the CDR3 reads TGTGCCAGCAGCAAAACCCCGGGACTAGTGGTCGATGAGCAGTTCTTC.

This clone was counted a single time. V gene TRBV19 combines with J gene TRBJ2-5; TRBD2 is a possible D gene (5 bases). The CDR3 length is 12 residues. Between the trimmed V and J ends, which lost 5 bases and 5 bases, there was a span of 9 bases. The germline gives CDR1 LNHDA, CDR2 SQIVND (reference sequence). DNA of the CDR3: TGTGCCAGTAGTTTTCTAGCCGAGACCCAGTACTTC. Encoded protein: CASSFLAETQYF.

The J gene is TRBJ2-1, the V gene TRBV10-3; 9 nucleotides agree with TRBD2. Per germline, CDR1 ENHRY and CDR2 SYGVKD. Trimming at V came to 3 bases and at J to 3 bases, leaving 3 bases not matched to a gene. This CDR3 comprises 15 residues. The CDR3 loop reads CAISDGSGGYNEQFF. CDR3 sequence (DNA): TGTGCCATCAGTGACGGTAGCGGGGGCTACAATGAGCAGTTCTTC.

This clone turned up a few times. This chain links TRBV9 with TRBJ2-1, with D perhaps TRBD1 (6 bases). V was shortened by 1 base and J by 6 bases, with 11 bases between the two germline ends. In germline, CDR1 is SGDLS, CDR2 YYNGEE. There are 14 residues in the CDR3. CDR3 region: CASSVFWTANEQFF. CDR3 DNA sequence: TGTGCCAGCAGCGTATTTTGGACAGCCAATGAGCAGTTCTTC.

J is TRBJ1-3 and V is TRBV4-2, with TRBD1 as a possible D gene (6 bases). CDR3 size: 17 residues. V gave up 3 bases and J gave up 0 bases, with 15 bases separating them. From germline, CDR1 is LGHNA and CDR2 YNFKEQ. Here the CDR3 DNA reads TGTGCCAGCAGCCAGGCCGGGACAAGGGTCTCTGGAAACACCATATATTTT. Translation: CASSQAGTRVSGNTIYF.

This clone has a handful of counts. One end of the junction fails to match germline, which may point to a read error. The rearrangement uses TRBV7-9 and TRBJ1-1; TRBD1 aligns across 12 bases. The length of the CDR3 is 14 residues. Germline assignment: CDR1 SEHNR and CDR2 FQNEAQ (reference sequence). The CDR3 loop is CSSSLGTGGKEAFF. In nucleotides, the CDR3 is TGTTCCAGCAGCTTGGGGACAGGGGGCAAGGAAGCTTTCTTT.

The J gene is TRBJ1-2, the V gene TRBV5-1; 9 bases are shared with TRBD1. After removal of 1 base from V and 1 base from J, the junction contained 2 bases not matched to a gene. Germline CDR1 SGHRS, CDR2 YFSETQ. This CDR3 region has 15 residues. The CDR3 reads CASSLWTGVNYGYTF. The CDR3 coding sequence is TGCGCCAGCAGCTTGTGGACAGGGGTTAACTATGGCTACACCTTC.

The chain employs TRBV18 and TRBJ1-1, with TRBD1 matching over 7 bases. The CDR3 runs to 15 residues. Germline V gene data show CDR1 as KGHSH and CDR2 as LQKENI. Trimming removed 2 bases from V and 1 base from J; junction bases left unmatched: 4. The CDR3 sequence is CASSPTGVGNTEAFF. As DNA, the CDR3 is TGTGCCAGCTCACCAACAGGGGTGGGGAACACTGAAGCTTTCTTT. The full variable domain, in which reference TRBV18 and TRBJ1-1 provide the parts outside the CDR3, is NAGVMQNPRHLVRRRGQEARLRCSPMKGHSHVYWYRQLPEEGLKFMVYLQKENIIDESGMPKERFSAEFPKEGPSILRIQQVVRGDSAAYFCASSPTGVGNTEAFFGQGTRLTVV.

The chain uses TRBV28 and TRBJ2-7, with D perhaps TRBD1 (5 bases). Trimming removed 2 bases at V and 4 bases at J, with 9 bases between. The CDR3 extends over 13 amino acids. The germline V gene encodes CDR1 MDHEN and CDR2 SYDVKM. Here the CDR3 reads CASSLITGYEQYF. The CDR3 DNA reads TGTGCCAGCAGTTTAATCACAGGATACGAGCAGTACTTC.

The chain has TRBV28 and TRBJ1-2; unclear D gene. This CDR3 region has 13 residues. V was clipped by 7 bases and J by 5 bases, with 14 bases between them. In germline, CDR1 is MDHEN, CDR2 SYDVKM. The CDR3 region has the DNA TGTGCCAGCACCCTGGGAGGGCGGTATGGCTACACCTTC. Residues: CASTLGGRYGYTF.

This chain connects TRBV5-1 to TRBJ1-1; D perhaps matches TRBD1 (6 bases). This CDR3 contains 14 residues. Per germline, CDR1 SGHRS and CDR2 YFSETQ. Deletions cut 1 base from V and 5 bases from J, with 12 bases between. The CDR3 nucleotides are TGCGCCAGCAGCTTGACGGCAGGGGAGACTGAAGCTTTCTTT. Translated, it gives CASSLTAGETEAFF.

Concerning this clone itself: One junction end does not reproduce the germline sequence, and a read error may be involved. This sequence joins TRBV7-9 and TRBJ2-5, with a possible D match to TRBD2 (6 bases). The CDR3 extends over 16 amino acids. Germline CDR1 and CDR2: SEHNR and FQNEAQ (reference sequence). The CDR3 DNA follows: TGTGCCAGCACCTTACGGCCCACGGGAGTAGGAGAGACCCAGTACTTC. Translating it yields CASTLRPTGVGETQYF.